Described below is a single T cell receptor (beta chain) sequence and its context. What it binds is unknown. V lost 7 bases to trimming and J lost 4 bases, with 22 bases between them. CDR3 size: 16 residues. CDR1 and CDR2 from the germline V gene are MDHEN and SYDVKM. The data stem from a study of T cell responses to AZD1222 COVID-19 vaccine. Study findings and constraints: The repertoires were collected only after the peak T cell response. Spike regions recognized by vaccine-associated CD4 TCRs spanned the protein, led by 160-218 and 743-854.

This table comes from immunoSEQ multiplex PCR, and its TCRdb copy is limited to in-frame clones, with some not included. This table holds 80,000 to 90,000 clones, around nine tenths found once. This chain joins TRBV28 and TRBJ1-2, with D maybe TRBD1 (6 bases). This receptor was taken from an adult in good health. The sequences come from peripheral blood, collected on day 0 of MenACWY control vaccination. CDR3 amino acids: CASIPGGGRGTYGYTF. The CDR3 DNA follows: TGTGCCAGCATCCCCGGGGGAGGCAGGGGCACCTATGGCTACACCTTC.